The T cell receptor beta chain under discussion was sequenced for a study of cytomegalovirus exposure and HLA in healthy donors. The CDR3 has 14 amino acids. V dropped 1 base and J dropped 8; count of bases not matched to a gene: 4. Germline V gives CDR1 LGHNA, CDR2 YNFKEQ. The PCR contained 60 Vbeta and 13 Jbeta primers. Sequencing was performed with immunoSEQ multiplex PCR; in TCRdb, only in-frame clones are kept and a portion is missing. Found here are about 130,000 clones, roughly 72% of them singletons; the top ten hold about 1.8%. The gene calls are TRBV4-2 and TRBJ1-5, with TRBD1 matching 8 bases. The sequencing input was PBMCs. The clonotype was recovered from a woman aged 45-60 years in good health and CMV-seronegative. CDR3 region: CASSQVGQGEPQHF. The CDR3 coding sequence is TGTGCCAGCAGCCAAGTCGGACAGGGTGAGCCCCAGCATTTT.